This T cell receptor (beta chain) was profiled in a study of blood T cell repertoires in COVID-19. Per the authors' pipeline: Amplification of reference gene primers provided the estimated nucleated cell counts. Libraries were prepared by immunoSEQ multiplex PCR; TCRdb keeps only in-frame clonotypes and omits some of them. V and J calls and clone size are copied from that table; D and trimming were computed from the DNA. Altogether about 150,000 clones are present, 75% to 90% being singletons, with the ten largest covering roughly 14%. Germline V lookup: CDR1 SGDLS, CDR2 YYNGEE. Trimming removed 3 bases at V and 9 bases at J, with 12 bases between. The CDR3 is 12 residues long.

This clonotype was sampled from a woman aged 40 to 49 with acute or convalescent COVID-19. The rearrangement links TRBV9 to TRBJ1-2; D is unresolved. Material: peripheral blood. Written as DNA, the CDR3 is TGTGCCAGCAGCGGGACGGCGGGCCGCTACACCTTC. Amino acid sequence: CASSGTAGRYTF.